This T cell receptor beta chain was sequenced in a study of long-term antiretroviral therapy in people with HIV. Study-level findings and limits: Despite increasing after ART, diversity remained lower than that of transplant donor controls. Repertoires from HIV showed CDR3 length ranges narrower than those of controls. The repertoire was dominated at all time points by clones expanded before ART. Gathering of blood took place between about 2004 and 2017, possibly under older ART regimens.

Version v3.0 of the immunoSEQ assay was performed at survey level. Sequencing was performed with immunoSEQ multiplex PCR; in TCRdb, only in-frame clones are kept and a portion is missing. The table records approximately 15,000 clones, under 80% of them present only once. Comments on this clone: Its antigen is currently unknown.

This sample comprised unsorted PBMCs, obtained about 2.1 years before starting antiretroviral therapy. This clonotype was obtained from a man aged 30 to 39 with HIV.

CDR3 sequence (DNA): TGTGCCAGCACCAGGGGGTCAACTAATGAAAAACTGTTTTTT. Its protein is CASTRGSTNEKLFF. The chain links TRBV6-1 to TRBJ1-4; the match to TRBD1 covers 7 bases. J lost 0 bases, V lost 7 bases, and 2 bases had no gene match. Germline V gives CDR1 MNHNS, CDR2 SASEGT. The CDR3 is 14 residues long.